The 2 T cell receptor beta chains below all came from one sample that was sequenced in a study of shared clonotypes between healthy human individuals. Libraries were prepared by immunoSEQ multiplex PCR; TCRdb keeps only in-frame clonotypes and omits some of them. The sample shows about 490,000 clones, approximately 84% of them seen only once. Material for sequencing was PBMCs. The receptors shown here come from a woman in her forties in good health. Some clones in this sample may be carry-over from other donors' samples.

The genes are TRBV6-6 and TRBJ2-7, with D unclear. CDR1 is MNHNY, CDR2 SVGAGI, per germline (reference sequence). The CDR3 sequence is 14 residues long. The V end lost 5 bases, the J end lost 0 bases, and 11 bases lay between the germline ends. Written as DNA, the CDR3 is TGTGCCAGCAGTGGCTCATCGACCTCCTACGAGCAGTACTTC. This encodes CASSGSSTSYEQYF.

In regard to this clone: A far larger clone is a single base away, which makes a read error likely. The gene calls are TRBV4-1 and TRBJ2-2; 7 bases are shared with TRBD2. The CDR3 length is 18 residues. The germline V gene encodes CDR1 MGHRA and CDR2 YSYEKL. For the CDR3, the DNA is TGCGCCAGCAGCCAAGTGGCCCTCGCGGGGGAAAACAACGGGGAGCTGTTTTTT. This sequence encodes CASSQVALAGENNGELFF.